This T cell receptor beta chain is from a study of TIL therapy for anti-PD-1-resistant metastatic lung cancer. Time point described: pre-treatment sample, taken before nivolumab and TIL therapy. This clone was counted a few times. This was the immunoSEQ v3 assay. TCRdb's copy holds only in-frame clones and misses some; the assay was immunoSEQ multiplex PCR. The table includes approximately 50,000 clones, around 80% detected once. CDR1 is SGHNT, CDR2 YYREEE, per germline (reference sequence). Trimming cost V 4 bases and J 1 base, with 12 bases left between them. The CDR3 has 15 residues. Source: blood, taken at baseline. This receptor was identified in a man aged 70 or older with non-small cell lung cancer. The chain employs TRBV5-4 and TRBJ2-1; no reliable D call. This CDR3 is CASSPDGRSYNEQFF. CDR3 coding DNA: TGTGCCAGCAGCCCGGATGGCCGGTCCTACAATGAGCAGTTCTTC.